These T cell receptor beta chains were read from a single sample in a study of human T cells and chemical hapten exposure. Each CDR3 protein is one row after TCRdb ran MiXCR on the RACE reads. The profile covers fewer than 350,000 distinct CDR3 sequences, with roughly 7.4% appearing a single time and around 1.2% taken by the ten largest. Sequenced here: whole blood, sampled in connection with sensitization to the hapten diphenylcyclopropenone (DPC). The receptors here all came from a man between 18 and 35 years old with alopecia areata. Some clones in this sample may be carry-over from other donors' samples. CDR3s include the opening cysteine and the closing phenylalanine or tryptophan. Each record gives: D gene, J gene, V gene, clone size, CDR3 protein, CDR3 DNA. A D gene is named only where the DNA matches it firmly. Not every row has a clone size; where given, it reads once, few, many or a size class.

>NA|TRBJ2-7|TRBV5-1|few
CASSLEGQIFYEQYF
TGCGCCAGCAGCTTAGAGGGACAAATATTCTACGAGCAGTACTTC
>NA|TRBJ2-2|TRBV6-5|NA
CASSYPTAGSTGELFF
TGTGCCAGCAGTTACCCGACGGCGGGGTCCACCGGGGAGCTGTTTTTT
>NA|TRBJ2-1|TRBV5-1|few
CASSQKPGPQYNEQFF
TGCGCCAGCAGCCAAAAACCGGGACCACAATACAATGAGCAGTTCTTC
>NA|TRBJ1-2|TRBV7-2|many
CASSFPLGYTF
TGTGCCAGCAGCTTCCCGTTGGGCTACACCTTC
>TRBD1|TRBJ1-1|TRBV7-2|many
CASSLAGGAFEAFF
TGTGCCAGCAGCTTAGCAGGGGGCGCGTTTGAAGCTTTCTTT
>TRBD1|TRBJ1-1|TRBV6-5|few
CASSYPGQGSAAFF
TGTGCCAGCAGTTACCCCGGACAGGGTTCGGCGGCTTTCTTT
>NA|TRBJ1-2|TRBV20-1|NA
CSAPRQAGQGYTF
TGCAGTGCCCCCCGGCAGGCGGGGCAAGGCTACACCTTC
>NA|TRBJ2-1|TRBV6-2/TRBV6-3|few
CASRTEINNEQFF
TGTGCCAGCAGGACGGAAATCAACAATGAGCAGTTCTTC
>NA|TRBJ1-5|TRBV20-1|NA
CSGKRGNDQPQHF
TGCAGTGGAAAGAGGGGGAACGATCAGCCCCAGCATTTT
>NA|TRBJ1-1|TRBV16|few
CASSQSLNTEAFF
TGTGCCAGCAGCCAATCCCTGAACACTGAAGCTTTCTTT
>TRBD2|TRBJ2-3|TRBV7-9|many
CASSSTSGVDTQYF
TGTGCCAGCAGCTCGACTAGCGGGGTGGATACGCAGTATTTT
>TRBD1|TRBJ1-5|TRBV12-3/TRBV12-4|many
CASSEDRSNQPQHF
TGTGCCAGCAGTGAGGACAGGAGCAATCAGCCCCAGCATTTT
>NA|TRBJ1-2|TRBV6-2/TRBV6-3|few
CASSYPGIDYGYTF
TGTGCCAGCAGTTACCCCGGGATTGACTATGGCTACACCTTC
>NA|TRBJ2-3|TRBV20-1|few
CSARVVFGTDTQYF
TGCAGTGCTAGAGTTGTGTTTGGCACAGATACGCAGTATTTT
>NA|TRBJ2-1|TRBV5-1|many
CASSWTYNEQFF
TGCGCCAGCAGCTGGACCTACAATGAGCAGTTCTTC
>NA|TRBJ1-1|TRBV6-5|NA
CASKKLVGVNTEAFF
TGTGCCAGCAAAAAACTAGTTGGGGTGAACACTGAAGCTTTCTTT
>NA|TRBJ1-3|TRBV12-3/TRBV12-4|NA
CASSLYGNTIYF
TGTGCCAGCAGTTTATACGGAAACACCATATATTTT
>NA|TRBJ1-5|TRBV5-1|NA
CASSLAGAGNQPQHF
TGCGCCAGCAGCTTGGCCGGGGCAGGCAATCAGCCCCAGCATTTT
>NA|TRBJ1-2|TRBV6-2/TRBV6-3|NA
CASSYSMTTIYGYTF
TGTGCCAGCAGTTACTCGATGACAACGATCTATGGCTACACCTTC
>NA|TRBJ1-2|TRBV20-1|NA
CSASYRAGVVYGYTF
TGCAGTGCTAGTTACCGGGCAGGGGTCGTCTATGGCTACACCTTC
>NA|TRBJ2-5|TRBV28|NA
CASSLEAGDQETQYF
TGTGCCAGCAGTTTGGAGGCAGGCGATCAAGAGACCCAGTACTTC
>TRBD2|TRBJ2-1|TRBV5-1|NA
CASSSRGTSGTSSYNEQFF
TGCGCCAGCAGCTCCCGTGGGACTAGCGGGACGAGCTCCTACAATGAGCAGTTCTTC
>NA|TRBJ1-2|TRBV5-5|once
CASSFPPPAYGYTF
TGTGCCAGCAGCTTTCCCCCCCCAGCCTATGGCTACACCTTC
>NA|TRBJ2-5|TRBV29-1|NA
CSVVKAGRQETQYF
TGCAGCGTCGTTAAAGCAGGCAGACAAGAGACCCAGTACTTC
>NA|TRBJ1-1|TRBV7-8|few
CASSLPRENTEAFF
TGTGCCAGCAGCTTACCCAGGGAGAACACTGAAGCTTTCTTT
>NA|TRBJ1-2|TRBV14|few
CASSQTDVGYTF
TGTGCCAGCAGCCAGACGGACGTTGGCTACACCTTC
>NA|TRBJ2-4|TRBV20-1|NA
CSALSWVGAKNIQYF
TGCAGTGCTCTATCTTGGGTCGGAGCCAAAAACATTCAGTACTTC
>TRBD1|TRBJ2-7|TRBV3-1|NA
CASSQAGGQVEQYF
TGTGCCAGCAGCCAAGCAGGGGGTCAGGTCGAGCAGTACTTC
>NA|TRBJ1-1|TRBV10-2|few
CASSVGGMAEAFF
TGCGCCAGCAGTGTTGGAGGGATGGCTGAAGCTTTCTTT
>NA|TRBJ2-1|TRBV20-1|many
CSASPSAPYNEQFF
TGCAGTGCTAGCCCTAGCGCGCCCTACAATGAGCAGTTCTTC
>NA|TRBJ2-1|TRBV3-1|few
CASSQKSGRGTYNEQFF
TGTGCCAGCAGCCAAAAATCGGGACGGGGGACCTACAATGAGCAGTTCTTC
>NA|TRBJ2-3|TRBV9|NA
CASSPPGVAGDTQYF
TGTGCCAGCAGCCCCCCGGGAGTAGCCGGGGATACGCAGTATTTT
>NA|TRBJ1-4|TRBV6-2/TRBV6-3|many
CASSLYPRRFEKLFF
TGTGCCAGCAGCCTTTACCCGCGGCGGTTCGAAAAACTGTTTTTT
>TRBD2|TRBJ2-5|TRBV7-8|many
CASSSLGIAGGLQETQYF
TGTGCCAGCAGCTCTCTGGGCATAGCGGGGGGGCTCCAAGAGACCCAGTACTTC
>TRBD1|TRBJ2-1|TRBV3-1|NA
CASSQVGQGALYNEQFF
TGTGCCAGCAGCCAAGTGGGACAGGGGGCTTTATACAATGAGCAGTTCTTC